This is a list of T cell receptor beta chains from one sample in a study of cytomegalovirus exposure and HLA in healthy donors. The repertoire was sequenced with immunoSEQ multiplex PCR; TCRdb's copy has only in-frame clones and lacks some. This sample has 150,000 or so clones; roughly 91% occur once, and the top ten carry over 3%. Specimen: PBMCs. The source is a woman younger than 30 in good health and CMV-seropositive. Both conserved end residues are part of each CDR3. The D gene is left open where the match is weak. Clone size is given for some rows only: seen once, a few or many times, or a class if the clone is expanded.

d_call	v_call	clone_size	j_call	cdr3_nt	cdr3_aa
TRBD1	TRBV25-1	.	TRBJ1-4	TGTGCCAGCAGCGCTTTACAGGGGCGATGGGGTGAAAAACTGTTTTTT	CASSALQGRWGEKLFF
.	TRBV2	.	TRBJ1-1	TGTGCCAGCAGTGGACAGTTGAACACTGAAGCTTTCTTT	CASSGQLNTEAFF
.	TRBV6-1	.	TRBJ2-7	TGTGCCAGCAGTGGAGCTCTTCTCTACGAGCAGTACTTC	CASSGALLYEQYF
.	TRBV30	.	TRBJ2-7	TGTGCCTGGAGTGTCAGGGATTCCTACGAGCAGTACTTC	CAWSVRDSYEQYF
.	TRBV6-4	.	TRBJ2-3	TGTGCCAGCAGTGACTCCGGGGGCACAGATACGCAGTATTTT	CASSDSGGTDTQYF
TRBD1	TRBV2	.	TRBJ1-1	TGTGCCAGCAGTCGGACAGGGGAGAACACTGAAGCTTTCTTT	CASSRTGENTEAFF
TRBD2	TRBV19	.	TRBJ2-2	TGTGCCAGTAGGGGGACTAGCGGGACCACCGGGGAGCTGTTTTTT	CASRGTSGTTGELFF
.	TRBV11-3	once	TRBJ2-3	TGTGCCAGCAGCTCGTCTGCGGGTCGTCCAGATACGCAGTATTTT	CASSSSAGRPDTQYF
.	TRBV7-8	.	TRBJ2-7	TGTGCCAGCAGCGGGGGGGCGGGGCCTAGCTCCTACGAGCAGTACTTC	CASSGGAGPSSYEQYF
TRBD2	TRBV7-2	.	TRBJ2-4	TGTGCCAGCAGCTCAGGACTAGCTAGCGACATTCAGTACTTC	CASSSGLASDIQYF
TRBD1	TRBV7-8	.	TRBJ1-1	TGTGCCAGCAGCTCAGGGGGCCCCACTGAAGCTTTCTTT	CASSSGGPTEAFF
TRBD1	TRBV19	once	TRBJ1-1	TGTGCCAGTAGTATGACCGGGACAGGCACTGAAGCTTTCTTT	CASSMTGTGTEAFF
TRBD1	TRBV5-4	.	TRBJ2-7	TGTGCCAGCAGCGCTGGGGGACAGGGCTACGAGCAGTACTTC	CASSAGGQGYEQYF
.	TRBV11-2	.	TRBJ2-1	TGTGCCAGCAGCGGGGGCCAGAGATACGAGCAGTTCTTC	CASSGGQRYEQFF
.	TRBV6-6	.	TRBJ2-7	TGTGCCAGCAGCGAGGACAGACCAAGCTCCTACGAGCAGTACTTC	CASSEDRPSSYEQYF
.	TRBV6-1	.	TRBJ2-7	TGTGCCAGCACACAGGACGTTTACGAGCAGTACTTC	CASTQDVYEQYF
TRBD1	TRBV7-9	.	TRBJ1-2	TGTGCCAGCAGCTTAGGACAGGGGGCTAACTATGGCTACACCTTC	CASSLGQGANYGYTF
.	TRBV11-3	.	TRBJ2-5	TGTGCCAGCAGCTCTGTTATCCAAGAGACCCAGTACTTC	CASSSVIQETQYF
.	TRBV30	.	TRBJ1-2	TGTGCCTGGAGAGGAACAGGGATTACGCGCGGCTACACCTTC	CAWRGTGITRGYTF
TRBD2	TRBV19	.	TRBJ2-5	TGTGCCAGTAGTATAGCGTTAGCGGGAGGCTACCAAGAGACCCAGTACTTC	CASSIALAGGYQETQYF
.	TRBV29-1	.	TRBJ1-2	TGCAGCGTTGAATTCAGGGGCTATGGCTACACCTTC	CSVEFRGYGYTF
.	TRBV30	.	TRBJ1-5	TGTGCCTGGAGTGTACAGGCACCCAATCAGCCCCAGCATTTT	CAWSVQAPNQPQHF
TRBD1	TRBV7-2	.	TRBJ2-7	TGTGCCAGCAGCTCATATACAGGGGGTGAGCAGTACTTC	CASSSYTGGEQYF
TRBD2	TRBV29-1	.	TRBJ2-6	TGCAGCGTCCGGCCTAGCGGTCGGGCCAACGTCCTGACTTTC	CSVRPSGRANVLTF
TRBD2	TRBV4-1	.	TRBJ2-1	TGCGCCAGCAGCCAATACGAAGGGACTAGCGGAAACAATGAGCAGTTCTTC	CASSQYEGTSGNNEQFF
TRBD2	TRBV15	.	TRBJ2-1	TGTGCCACCAGCAGCCTAGCGGGAGTACGGAATGAGCAGTTCTTC	CATSSLAGVRNEQFF
TRBD2	TRBV5-1	.	TRBJ2-1	TGCGCCAGCAGCCCCAGACTAGCGGGAGGGCCTCGGGAGCAGTTCTTC	CASSPRLAGGPREQFF
TRBD1	TRBV4-2	.	TRBJ2-1	TGTGCCAGCAGCCAAAGACCCACCGGGACAGGGGTCGATGAGCAGTTCTTC	CASSQRPTGTGVDEQFF
TRBD1	TRBV2	once	TRBJ2-2	TGTGCCACCCGGACAGGGATGGCCGGGGAGCTGTTTTTT	CATRTGMAGELFF
TRBD1	TRBV27	.	TRBJ2-1	TGTGCCAGCAGTTTATCGATAAATGGACAGGGCCATGAGCAGTTCTTC	CASSLSINGQGHEQFF
.	TRBV5-6	once	TRBJ1-1	TGTGCCAGCAGCCATGGCCTCCCGGAAGCTTTCTTT	CASSHGLPEAFF
.	TRBV15	.	TRBJ2-1	TGTGCCACCAGCAGACAGCGGAGCTCCTACAATGAGCAGTTCTTC	CATSRQRSSYNEQFF
.	TRBV25-1	.	TRBJ1-1	TGTGCCAGCAGTGAATTTGCTGGGCGGGGGACTGAAGCTTTCTTT	CASSEFAGRGTEAFF
TRBD2	TRBV2	.	TRBJ2-1	TGTGCCAGCAGTGAGATTCCAGGGGCTAGGCCTAGCGGGAGGGATTCCTACAATGAGCAGTTCTTC	CASSEIPGARPSGRDSYNEQFF
TRBD2	TRBV19	.	TRBJ2-7	TGTGCCAGTAAAGCGGGGCCCTCCTACGAGCAGTACTTC	CASKAGPSYEQYF